This is a list of T cell receptor beta chains from one sample in a study of identical twins. MiXCR was run by TCRdb on the 5' RACE reads, yielding one entry per CDR3 protein. The table shows roughly 750,000 distinct CDR3 sequences, with 21% occurring only once. This sample also appeared in a second study, on T cells expressing NK-cell markers.

Material for sequencing was PBMCs. These receptors came from a woman aged 18-29 years in good health. Both conserved end residues are part of each CDR3. A D gene is named only where the DNA matches it firmly. The size entry is marked missing in some rows and otherwise reads once, few, many or a size class.

V: TRBV12-3/TRBV12-4; D: NA; J: TRBJ1-1; length: 13; size: few; CDR3: CASSFDRGSAAFF; DNA: TGTGCCAGCAGTTTTGATAGGGGATCGGCAGCTTTCTTT
V: TRBV7-6; D: NA; J: TRBJ2-7; length: 17; size: NA; CDR3: CASSFSPAGALSYEQYF; DNA: TGTGCCAGTTCCTTTAGCCCCGCAGGTGCCCTTTCCTACGAGCAGTACTTC
V: TRBV7-3; D: NA; J: TRBJ2-3; length: 14; size: few; CDR3: CASSLTPQEVTQYF; DNA: TGTGCCAGCAGCTTAACGCCCCAGGAGGTTACGCAGTATTTT
V: TRBV10-1; D: NA; J: TRBJ2-2; length: 13; size: NA; CDR3: CASREAYTGELFF; DNA: TGCGCCAGCAGGGAGGCTTACACCGGGGAGCTGTTTTTT
V: TRBV5-4; D: TRBD1; J: TRBJ2-3; length: 12; size: NA; CDR3: CASSHPGGPQYF; DNA: TGTGCCAGCAGCCATCCAGGGGGTCCGCAGTATTTT
V: TRBV29-1; D: NA; J: TRBJ1-3; length: 11; size: few; CDR3: CSASQGNTIYF; DNA: TGCAGCGCCAGCCAGGGAAACACCATATATTTT
V: TRBV20-1; D: TRBD2; J: TRBJ2-7; length: 15; size: many; CDR3: CSAGDRTSGSYEQYF; DNA: TGCAGTGCGGGGGATCGGACTAGCGGGAGCTACGAGCAGTACTTC
V: TRBV5-1; D: NA; J: TRBJ2-7; length: 14; size: many; CDR3: CASSQGHRAHEQYF; DNA: TGCGCCAGCAGCCAGGGACACCGGGCACACGAGCAGTACTTC
V: TRBV4-2; D: TRBD2; J: TRBJ2-1; length: 16; size: many; CDR3: CASSQGLAGIYNEQFF; DNA: TGTGCCAGCAGCCAAGGACTAGCGGGGATTTACAATGAGCAGTTCTTC
V: TRBV5-1; D: NA; J: TRBJ2-5; length: 13; size: NA; CDR3: CASSYGIGETQYF; DNA: TGCGCCAGCAGTTACGGTATAGGGGAGACCCAGTACTTC
V: TRBV7-2; D: NA; J: TRBJ2-6; length: 15; size: few; CDR3: CASSLDPAGANVLTF; DNA: TGTGCCAGCAGCTTAGACCCCGCTGGGGCCAACGTCCTGACTTTC
V: TRBV6-1; D: NA; J: TRBJ1-6; length: 15; size: few; CDR3: CASSTLRPEHSPLHF; DNA: TGTGCCAGCAGTACCCTCAGGCCGGAGCATTCACCCCTCCACTTT
V: TRBV20-1; D: NA; J: TRBJ1-3; length: 15; size: NA; CDR3: CSAPRGGIYGNTIYF; DNA: TGCAGTGCCCCGCGGGGGGGGATTTATGGAAACACCATATATTTT
V: TRBV5-1; D: NA; J: TRBJ1-1; length: 14; size: few; CDR3: CASSLDQGSTEAFF; DNA: TGCGCCAGCAGCTTGGACCAGGGTTCCACTGAAGCTTTCTTT
V: TRBV20-1; D: NA; J: TRBJ2-3; length: 16; size: NA; CDR3: CSARPPRRASTDTQYF; DNA: TGCAGTGCTAGACCCCCCAGGAGGGCTAGCACAGATACGCAGTATTTT
V: TRBV5-1; D: TRBD1; J: TRBJ1-1; length: 17; size: NA; CDR3: CASSLEGDRGWNTEAFF; DNA: TGCGCCAGCAGCCTGGAGGGGGACAGGGGTTGGAACACTGAAGCTTTCTTT
V: TRBV12-3/TRBV12-4; D: NA; J: TRBJ2-7; length: 13; size: NA; CDR3: CASSFTPGHEQYF; DNA: TGTGCCAGCAGTTTCACCCCTGGCCACGAGCAGTACTTC
V: TRBV5-1; D: TRBD1; J: TRBJ1-4; length: 15; size: few; CDR3: CASSPEGTGTEKLFF; DNA: TGCGCCAGCAGTCCTGAAGGGACAGGGACGGAAAAACTGTTTTTT
V: TRBV5-6; D: NA; J: TRBJ2-3; length: 15; size: few; CDR3: CASSLGPSVGDTQYF; DNA: TGTGCCAGCAGCTTGGGCCCGTCAGTAGGGGATACGCAGTATTTT
V: TRBV3-1; D: NA; J: TRBJ2-2; length: 15; size: once; CDR3: CATTQEQQFTGELFF; DNA: TGTGCCACCACCCAAGAACAACAGTTCACCGGGGAGCTGTTTTTT
V: TRBV7-9; D: NA; J: TRBJ2-7; length: 14; size: NA; CDR3: CASSSGRSDYEQYF; DNA: TGTGCCAGCAGCTCGGGACGGTCAGACTACGAGCAGTACTTC
V: TRBV6-5; D: NA; J: TRBJ2-1; length: 17; size: NA; CDR3: CASSYYRTSYSYNEQFF; DNA: TGTGCCAGCAGTTACTACAGGACCTCATACTCCTACAATGAGCAGTTCTTC
V: TRBV7-9; D: NA; J: TRBJ2-5; length: 14; size: few; CDR3: CASRPLLDQETQYF; DNA: TGTGCCAGCAGACCCCTCTTAGACCAAGAGACCCAGTACTTC
V: TRBV25-1; D: NA; J: TRBJ2-1; length: 16; size: few; CDR3: CASSEFTSSRQNEQFF; DNA: TGTGCCAGCAGTGAATTTACTAGCAGCCGACAGAATGAGCAGTTCTTC
V: TRBV20-1; D: NA; J: TRBJ2-1; length: 11; size: NA; CDR3: CSARDSPQQFF; DNA: TGCAGTGCCCGGGACTCCCCCCAGCAGTTCTTC
V: TRBV10-1; D: NA; J: TRBJ2-3; length: 15; size: few; CDR3: CASSDTVPNTDTQYF; DNA: TGCGCCAGCAGTGACACGGTTCCAAACACAGATACGCAGTATTTT
V: TRBV2; D: NA; J: TRBJ2-7; length: 13; size: many; CDR3: CASSSRVSYEQYF; DNA: TGTGCCAGCAGCTCCAGAGTTTCCTACGAGCAGTACTTC
V: TRBV7-8; D: NA; J: TRBJ2-3; length: 13; size: NA; CDR3: CASSRHPTDTQYF; DNA: TGTGCCAGCAGCCGTCACCCCACAGATACGCAGTATTTT
V: TRBV24-1; D: NA; J: TRBJ2-5; length: 14; size: few; CDR3: CATSDQTSRETQYF; DNA: TGTGCCACCAGTGATCAGACTAGTAGGGAGACCCAGTACTTC
V: TRBV29-1; D: TRBD2; J: TRBJ2-1; length: 15; size: NA; CDR3: CSVGPISGSGNEQFF; DNA: TGCAGCGTGGGTCCAATTAGCGGGAGTGGGAATGAGCAGTTCTTC
V: TRBV6-5; D: NA; J: TRBJ2-1; length: 16; size: NA; CDR3: CASSSTPLQASDEQFF; DNA: TGTGCCAGCAGTTCTACCCCCCTACAGGCCAGCGATGAGCAGTTCTTC
V: TRBV5-6; D: TRBD1; J: TRBJ2-5; length: 16; size: NA; CDR3: CASSWRTGQGEETQYF; DNA: TGTGCCAGCAGCTGGAGGACAGGGCAAGGAGAAGAGACCCAGTACTTC
V: TRBV5-1; D: TRBD2; J: TRBJ2-3; length: 15; size: NA; CDR3: CASSPTSGSRDTQYF; DNA: TGCGCCAGCAGCCCGACTAGCGGGAGCAGAGATACGCAGTATTTT
V: TRBV12-3/TRBV12-4; D: NA; J: TRBJ1-1; length: 15; size: NA; CDR3: CASSPQPKVNTEAFF; DNA: TGTGCCAGCAGCCCCCAACCTAAGGTGAACACTGAAGCTTTCTTT
V: TRBV20-1; D: NA; J: TRBJ2-7; length: 13; size: few; CDR3: CSARDPDSYGVYF; DNA: TGCAGTGCTAGAGATCCGGATTCCTACGGGGTGTACTTC
V: TRBV29-1; D: NA; J: TRBJ2-2; length: 14; size: few; CDR3: CSVETGVYTGELFF; DNA: TGCAGCGTTGAGACGGGAGTGTACACCGGGGAGCTGTTTTTT
V: TRBV4-1; D: TRBD2; J: TRBJ2-3; length: 18; size: many; CDR3: CASSQRLSGGASIDTQYF; DNA: TGCGCCAGCAGCCAACGTCTCAGCGGGGGGGCCAGTATAGATACGCAGTATTTT